Listed below are T cell receptor beta chains from one sample, sequenced in a study of T cell changes during pregnancy in multiple sclerosis. TCRdb's table, derived via immunoSEQ multiplex PCR, lists solely in-frame clones and lacks some. Of approximately 41,000 clones listed, about 94% are singletons. Sequences were derived from CD4+ T cells from peripheral blood mononuclear cells, sampled in the second trimester of pregnancy. The receptor source for this set is a female donor with multiple sclerosis, enrolled in a pregnancy study. Both conserved end residues are part of each CDR3. The D gene is left open where the match is weak. A row's size may be missing; if present it is once, few, many or a size class.

j_call v_call clone_size d_call cdr3_aa cdr3_nt
TRBJ2-5 TRBV5-1 NA NA CASSLGQGVETQYF TGCGCCAGCAGCCTAGGCCAGGGTGTCGAGACCCAGTACTTC
TRBJ2-1 TRBV5-4 NA TRBD1 CASSREGAHYNEQFF TGTGCCAGCAGCCGCGAGGGGGCACACTACAATGAGCAGTTCTTC
TRBJ1-2 TRBV25-1 few NA CASSKQGFGYTF TGTGCCAGCAGTAAGCAGGGGTTCGGCTACACCTTC
TRBJ2-5 TRBV12-5 NA TRBD2 CASTSGGRKTQYF TGTGCTAGTACGAGCGGGGGGAGGAAGACCCAGTACTTC
TRBJ1-1 TRBV25-1 NA NA CASLFQGEAFF TGTGCCAGTTTATTTCAGGGTGAAGCTTTCTTT
TRBJ1-1 TRBV7-6 NA NA CASSPFGSPEAFF TGTGCCAGCAGCCCGTTTGGCTCCCCTGAAGCTTTCTTT
TRBJ2-2 TRBV14 NA NA CASSSTGQSTGELFF TGTGCCAGCAGTTCAACGGGACAAAGCACCGGGGAGCTGTTTTTT
TRBJ2-2 TRBV9 NA TRBD2 CASTLGLAGADGELFF TGTGCCAGCACCCTAGGACTAGCGGGAGCGGACGGGGAGCTGTTTTTT
TRBJ1-1 TRBV2 NA TRBD1 CASSFTGANTEAFF TGTGCCAGCAGTTTTACAGGGGCGAACACTGAAGCTTTCTTT
TRBJ2-7 TRBV28 NA TRBD2 CASTSPRSGRSYEQYF TGTGCCAGCACCTCCCCCAGGAGCGGGAGGTCCTACGAGCAGTACTTC
TRBJ2-3 TRBV10-1 once NA CASSEAGSGGDTQYF TGCGCCAGCAGTGAAGCTGGGAGTGGAGGAGATACGCAGTATTTT
TRBJ1-3 TRBV6-1 NA NA CASSERIRGINTIYF TGTGCCAGCAGTGAAAGGATCAGGGGAATAAACACCATATATTTT
TRBJ2-7 TRBV6-1 NA TRBD1 CASSPQGAISYEQYF TGTGCCAGCAGCCCCCAGGGGGCCATCTCCTACGAGCAGTACTTC
TRBJ2-5 TRBV7-8 NA TRBD2 CASSQGLAGKETQYF TGTGCCAGCAGCCAGGGACTAGCGGGGAAAGAGACCCAGTACTTC
TRBJ1-1 TRBV15 NA NA CATSTTTGKSTEAFF TGTGCCACCAGCACGACAACAGGGAAAAGCACTGAAGCTTTCTTT
TRBJ1-1 TRBV5-1 NA NA CASSFDRTNNEAFF TGCGCCAGCAGCTTTGACAGGACAAATAATGAAGCTTTCTTT
TRBJ2-1 TRBV27 once NA CASSFLPSSYNEQFF TGTGCCAGCAGTTTTTTGCCGAGCTCCTACAATGAGCAGTTCTTC
TRBJ2-7 TRBV4-1 NA NA CASSQGGGSRDTYSYEQYF TGCGCCAGCAGCCAAGGTGGGGGATCCCGGGACACCTACTCCTACGAGCAGTACTTC
TRBJ2-2 TRBV29-1 NA NA CSALPTVTSTGELFF TGCAGCGCCCTCCCGACAGTTACATCCACCGGGGAGCTGTTTTTT
TRBJ1-1 TRBV5-1 NA NA CASSLKQGNTEAFF TGCGCCAGCAGCCTGAAACAGGGGAACACTGAAGCTTTCTTT
TRBJ2-1 TRBV10-2 NA TRBD2 CASIVRGPSGRGPSYNEQFF TGCGCCAGCATCGTAAGGGGGCCTAGCGGGAGGGGTCCCTCCTACAATGAGCAGTTCTTC
TRBJ1-1 TRBV9 NA NA CASSVAPTGDAFEAFF TGTGCCAGCAGCGTAGCCCCCACGGGGGACGCCTTTGAAGCTTTCTTT
TRBJ2-1 TRBV7-9 NA TRBD2 CASSWTSQANEQFF TGTGCCAGTTCCTGGACTAGCCAAGCCAATGAGCAGTTCTTC
TRBJ2-2 TRBV20-1 NA NA CSAKTGGELFF TGCAGTGCTAAAACTGGCGGGGAGCTGTTTTTT
TRBJ2-5 TRBV7-7 few NA CASSFNFGEETQYF TGTGCCAGCAGCTTTAATTTCGGGGAAGAGACCCAGTACTTC
TRBJ1-3 TRBV5-4 once NA CASSSGQRSGNTIYF TGTGCCAGCAGCTCTGGACAGCGCTCTGGAAACACCATATATTTT
TRBJ2-7 TRBV27 NA TRBD2 CASSFKTGTSGYEQYF TGTGCCAGCAGTTTTAAAACAGGGACTAGCGGCTACGAGCAGTACTTC
TRBJ1-5 TRBV28 NA NA CASRMGGYSNQPQHF TGTGCCAGCAGAATGGGAGGGTATAGCAATCAGCCCCAGCATTTT
TRBJ1-5 TRBV9 NA TRBD1 CASSVGWDRANQPQHF TGTGCCAGCAGCGTAGGCTGGGACAGAGCCAATCAGCCCCAGCATTTT
TRBJ2-7 TRBV25-1 once TRBD2 CAVKGGGYYEQYF TGTGCCGTCAAGGGCGGGGGGTACTACGAGCAGTACTTC
TRBJ1-5 TRBV27 NA NA CASSPPRFRISNQPQHF TGTGCCAGCAGTCCTCCTAGGTTTCGCATTAGCAATCAGCCCCAGCATTTT
TRBJ2-7 TRBV6-6 NA NA CASRTDSSYEQYF TGTGCCAGCAGAACCGACTCTTCCTACGAGCAGTACTTC
TRBJ1-2 TRBV5-1 NA TRBD1 CASSLVGQGAISGYTF TGCGCCAGCAGCTTGGTGGGGCAGGGGGCGATCTCTGGCTACACCTTC
TRBJ2-3 TRBV7-3 NA NA CASSSSSPPRDTQYF TGTGCCAGCAGCTCTAGCAGCCCCCCCAGAGATACGCAGTATTTT
TRBJ2-2 TRBV6-4 once NA CASSEEGNTGELFF TGTGCCAGCAGTGAAGAGGGAAACACCGGGGAGCTGTTTTTT
TRBJ2-3 TRBV6-6 NA NA CASSYGGGLTDTQYF TGTGCCAGCAGTTACGGGGGCGGGCTCACAGATACGCAGTATTTT
TRBJ2-5 TRBV5-1 NA TRBD1 CASSSGTGITQETQYF TGCGCCAGCAGCTCCGGGACAGGGATTACGCAAGAGACCCAGTACTTC
TRBJ2-7 TRBV5-5 NA NA CASSLAQGYEQYF TGTGCCAGCAGCTTGGCCCAGGGGTACGAGCAGTACTTC
TRBJ2-7 TRBV30 NA TRBD1 CAWSPDRGYEQYF TGTGCCTGGAGCCCCGACAGGGGCTACGAGCAGTACTTC
TRBJ2-2 TRBV10-3 NA NA CAISESLFGRGAGELFF TGTGCCATCAGTGAGTCGCTCTTCGGCAGGGGAGCCGGGGAGCTGTTTTTT
TRBJ2-5 TRBV2 few NA CASRRRPQETQYF TGTGCCAGCAGACGCAGGCCCCAAGAGACCCAGTACTTC
TRBJ2-3 TRBV5-1 NA NA CASSFKGEGTDTQYF TGCGCCAGCAGCTTTAAGGGGGAAGGCACAGATACGCAGTATTTT